Listed below are T cell receptor beta chains from one sample, sequenced in a study of beta chain features in type 1 diabetes. Data came from immunoSEQ multiplex PCR; TCRdb stores just in-frame clones and leaves some out. Here the sample spans 60,000 or so clones, around half being singletons. Source material: Tregs from blood. All receptors come from a woman in her forties with type 1 diabetes. Each CDR3 is given without its conserved first and last residue. Clone size is shown for a subset of rows, as once, few, many or a class of expanded clone.

CDR3 protein: ASSQDLGGTPIYEQY
J gene: TRBJ2-7
clone size: .
V gene: TRBV4-2

CDR3 protein: ASRHLAGSGTDTQY
J gene: TRBJ2-3
clone size: .
V gene: TRBV5-1

CDR3 protein: ASSLGLDTQY
J gene: TRBJ2-3
clone size: .
V gene: TRBV7-9

CDR3 protein: ATSRGGLESSYNEQF
J gene: TRBJ2-1
clone size: .
V gene: TRBV15

CDR3 protein: ACSPQGLGGAF
J gene: TRBJ1-1
clone size: .
V gene: TRBV30

CDR3 protein: ASSLFDGTSGEQF
J gene: TRBJ2-1
clone size: .
V gene: TRBV27

CDR3 protein: AWAYGQSSGNTIY
J gene: TRBJ1-3
clone size: .
V gene: TRBV30

CDR3 protein: ASSLGGTGPDTQY
J gene: TRBJ2-3
clone size: .
V gene: TRBV5-1

CDR3 protein: ASSVRPGGGNEQF
J gene: TRBJ2-1
clone size: few
V gene: TRBV9

CDR3 protein: ASSSRPGANVLT
J gene: TRBJ2-6
clone size: .
V gene: TRBV27

CDR3 protein: ASSQGQGAQGGELF
J gene: TRBJ2-2
clone size: .
V gene: TRBV5-1

CDR3 protein: ASSFAGETEAF
J gene: TRBJ1-1
clone size: .
V gene: TRBV7-9

CDR3 protein: ASSPGQGGRSEQY
J gene: TRBJ2-7
clone size: .
V gene: TRBV18

CDR3 protein: ASSLGAGKEETQY
J gene: TRBJ2-5
clone size: .
V gene: TRBV7-9

CDR3 protein: ASSFRGDRGNQPQH
J gene: TRBJ1-5
clone size: once
V gene: TRBV27

CDR3 protein: ASSLGQAQETQY
J gene: TRBJ2-5
clone size: .
V gene: TRBV7-2

CDR3 protein: ASSSGGGGVSYEQY
J gene: TRBJ2-7
clone size: .
V gene: TRBV7-9